The source of this T cell receptor (beta chain) is a study of long-term antiretroviral therapy in people with HIV (dated by TCRdb to between 2021 and 2023). A note on the overall study: The earliest samples were collected roughly a decade before the 2015 WHO recommendation for immediate ART, at a time when ART was usually postponed until CD4 counts fell. Whether ART initiation and durable HIV suppression were associated with changes in peripheral blood TRB repertoire composition and diversity was tested in a retrospective serial study. About a third of the roughly 30 participants with HIV were female. No cross-contamination during QIAcube processing was seen in test extractions of a monoclonal T-cell line run alongside a few dozen polyclonal samples. The cohort contributed roughly 200 cryopreserved PBMC samples from about 30 adults with confirmed HIV infection, collected serially over a mean of approximately six years (range 1-12).

The research as a whole found: A significant increase in TRB diversity was found to be associated with ART initiation, although TRB diversity was observed to remain significantly below that of transplant donor controls even after long-term ART. Because PBMC availability was limited, only the TCR beta chain was sequenced, with no alpha chain pairing. Inferences about post-ART repertoire changes were limited because no data were available on ART adherence, viral resistance or therapy changes. HIV repertoires had narrower CDR3 length ranges than controls, and the network structure suggested an antigen-experienced repertoire that shifted only slightly toward naive after ART. At every time point, the repertoire was dominated by expanded TRB clones first identified before ART initiation, although this dominance fluctuated and, in many PLHIV, declined after ART. Unsorted PBMC were profiled instead of sorted CD4+ and CD8+ T cells because pre-ART samples had limited cell numbers. The samples span the years 2004 to 2017, and the ART regimens used may be less effective than current regimens.

The immunoSEQ hsTCRB v3.0 assay was used at survey level resolution for TRB variable region sequencing. The targeted TRB sequencing depth was roughly 40,000-55,000 T-cell genomes per sample. TRB libraries were pooled and sequenced on an Illumina MiSeq using a v3 150-cycle kit. The authors' pipeline ran thus. Analysis of repertoires was carried out in R inside a reproducible Nextflow workflow spanning QC, data transformation and analysis. Custom analyses were implemented in LymphoSeq2, an R package for AIRR-Seq data exploration. A few samples that produced fewer than 5000 total TRB sequences were removed, so approximately 190 HIV repertoires were analyzed. Among the 188 retained HIV repertoires, 55 to 60 were collected before ART initiation and over 120 were collected after ART initiation. Repertoires were downsampled to 5000 TRB nucleotide sequences, and summary statistics were averaged over 100 downsampling iterations. Only TRB sequences with CDR3 regions of at least seven amino acids were retained for analysis. Diversity was assessed using a clonality score derived from Shannon entropy and using the Gini coefficient. In the repertoire networks, any two of the top 5000 CDR3 amino acid sequences were connected whenever the two sequences differed by an edit distance of one. Antigen specificity groups and MHC restriction were predicted for TRB CDR3 amino acid sequences with GLIPH2. CDR3 amino acid sequences were matched against VDJdb and McPAS-TCR to flag known CMV, EBV, HIV or tissue antigen associations. Pre-ART, post-ART and control groups were compared with Wilcoxon signed-rank tests and Holm-Bonferroni correction. TCRdb took this table from immuneACCESS and kept in-frame rearrangements with V and J called. Such tables lack part of the clones; where checked against another copy, unresolved V genes explain under half of the gap, and the rest is unexplained. V and J calls plus clone size are reproduced from that table; the DNA served to infer D and trimming. The table for this sample lists some 20,000 clones; 84% of them were counted only once. Jointly, the top ten make up 4.3% of the sample.

The CDR3 spans 14 residues, from the cysteine through the phenylalanine. Left in the record is the CDR3 DNA by itself, 42 bases read in frame from the first base. Trimming removed 4 bases from V and 0 bases from J, leaving 7 bases between the germline ends. Sequences SGHNT (CDR1) and YYREEE (CDR2) are obtained from the germline V gene (reference sequence). To be included, a participant needed at least one PBMC sample from before ART initiation plus at least two post-ART samples. Treatment was received in the United States of America by all participants with HIV. Before DNA extraction, cryopreserved samples of 1-10 million PBMC were thawed and washed. At the time of the earliest PBMC sample for each participant with HIV, ages ranged from roughly 20 to 54 years. Each participant contributed PBMC samples from 1-4 timepoints before ART initiation and 2-8 timepoints after ART initiation, with a median of 7 samples. Serial HIV viral load, CD4+ T-cell count, ART history and demographic data were obtained for every participant. Genomic DNA was extracted from unsorted PBMC with a Qiagen kit on a QIAcube, with processing performed in batches of 12 samples.

Only one count was recorded for this clone. The target of this receptor is not known. The record has no base qualities; no much larger clone is one base away. This clonotype was sampled from a man aged 30 to 45 with HIV. Recombination joined TRBV5-4 with TRBJ1-4; the D gene remains uncertain. The specimen was unsorted PBMCs, collected approximately 5.7 years after starting antiretroviral therapy. CDR3 sequence: CASSGSSTNEKLFF. The DNA sequence is given as TGTGCCAGCAGCGGGAGCTCAACTAATGAAAAACTGTTTTTT.